The 2 T cell receptor beta chains listed next were all sequenced from one sample in a study of blood T cell repertoires in COVID-19. This table comes from immunoSEQ multiplex PCR, and its TCRdb copy is limited to in-frame clones, with some not included. The repertoire holds about 75,000 clones, with 87% as singletons. The sequenced material came from peripheral blood. The receptors originated from a woman between 45 and 60 years old with acute or convalescent COVID-19.

This clone turned up a few times. The rearrangement joins TRBV11-2 to TRBJ2-5; D not resolved. V was clipped by 3 bases and J by 2 bases, with 7 bases between them. This CDR3 is 13 amino acids long. Germline CDR1 SGHAT, CDR2 FQNNGV. Written as DNA, the CDR3 is TGTGCCAGCAGCTTTTCGAGTCAAGAGACCCAGTACTTC. Its translation: CASSFSSQETQYF.

The genes are TRBV2 and TRBJ1-3; possibly TRBD1 for D (5 bases). Per germline, CDR1 SNHLY and CDR2 FYNNEI. The CDR3 has 16 amino acids. Trimming shortened V by 5 bases and J by 0 bases, and 14 bases separated the two germline ends. This CDR3 is CASSLQGQSSGNTIYF. DNA of the CDR3: TGTGCCAGCAGTTTGCAGGGTCAAAGCTCTGGAAACACCATATATTTT.